The present T cell receptor beta chain was sequenced within a study of blood T cell repertoires in COVID-19 (TCRdb year 2020). Some background on the complete study: Samples from collaborators originated in the United States, Italy and Spain and spanned both the acute and convalescent phases of COVID-19. The material from the prospective study consisted of cDNA or gDNA derived from T cells, B-cell-depleted T cells, or PBMCs. Subjects who had been exposed to COVID-19, were actively infected with it, or had recovered from it provided the deeply sampled blood TCRbeta repertoires that made up the dataset. The repertoires were made available in a free public database intended to serve as a resource for research on the immune response to SARS-CoV-2. Samples came from the ongoing ImmuneRACE study (first 160 participants) plus 1,254 subjects from 6 global collaborators. Nearly every sample came with metadata listing a de-identified subject ID, COVID-19 status, age in years and sex. HLA class I and class II types, where available, came from metadata supplied by the sample provider rather than from assay-based typing. Broad study findings and their caveats: Clinical and demographic metadata were provided uncurated, with the amount varying by source and participant.

Notes on this clone: Its binding antigen is unknown. Base qualities are not recorded, but no much larger clone differs from it by a single base.

The collaborating institutions used their own protocols to collect whole blood in K2EDTA tubes. Collaborator samples were shipped for TCRbeta analysis as frozen whole blood, isolated PBMCs, or DNA extracted from either sample type. The immunoSEQ Assay, a bias-controlled multiplex PCR, was used to amplify TCRbeta CDR3 regions from genomic DNA. Per the original workflow: Within the assay, amplification of reference gene primers was used to estimate how many nucleated cells each sample contained. To quantify the absolute abundance of each unique TCRbeta CDR3 rearrangement, sequence reads were collapsed and filtered. For each sample, productive Simpson clonality was calculated by taking the square root of Simpson's diversity index across productive rearrangements. Drawn from immuneACCESS, this table holds only the in-frame rearrangements with V and J called that TCRdb kept. Clones are partly lost; checked studies trace under half to an unresolved V gene and leave the rest unexplained. That table is the source of V, J and clone size, and D and trimming were worked out from the DNA. Across this sample there are approximately 430,000 clones, with roughly 89% seen only once. Roughly 1.4% of the sample rests with the top ten.

V is pared back by 0 bases and J by 4 bases, with 13 bases lying between the germline termini. Taken from cysteine to phenylalanine, the CDR3 has 15 residues. The sequence is cut down to CDR3 DNA, 45 bases in frame from base 1. CDR1 is given as LGHNA and CDR2 as YNFKEQ, both from the germline V gene. Sample: peripheral blood. The clonotype was recovered from a woman younger than 45 with active or convalescent COVID-19. The sequence joins TRBV4-2 to TRBJ2-7; no D gene call is confident. The CDR3 protein is CASSQEANYPYEQYF. Read as DNA, the sequence is TGTGCCAGCAGCCAAGAAGCGAACTACCCATACGAGCAGTACTTC.